The 20 T cell receptor beta chains below were found in one sample sequenced in a study of blood T cell repertoires in COVID-19 (dated by TCRdb to 2018 to 2020). Receptors were amplified or captured by the immunoSEQ multiplex PCR assay. Here the immuneACCESS table is served through TCRdb, limited to in-frame sequences with V and J called. Missing clones are a known gap in these copies; in checked studies unresolved V genes cover under half, and the rest lacks a known reason. This sample lists about 230,000 clones; roughly 90% were detected once. Roughly 2.5% of the sample comes from the top ten. Specimen: peripheral blood. The receptors were gathered from a woman aged 55-70 years with acute or convalescent COVID-19.

This chain joins TRBV5-1 and TRBJ1-1; TRBD1 is a possible D gene (6 bases). Germline CDR1 reads SGHRS; CDR2 reads YFSETQ. Trimming shortened V by 4 bases and J by 5 bases, and 15 bases separated the two germline ends. This CDR3 comprises 14 residues. This CDR3 is CASSVQGRETEAFF. DNA of the CDR3: TGCGCCAGCAGCGTGCAGGGGCGGGAGACTGAAGCTTTCTTT.

The V call is TRBV28, the J call TRBJ1-5; TRBD1 might be the D (6 bases). Trimming left V 5 bases short and J 4 bases short, with 21 bases between. The CDR3 has 17 amino acids. Germline V gives CDR1 MDHEN, CDR2 SYDVKM. CDR3 sequence reads: CASSIGGGGRRNQPQHF. The DNA for the CDR3 is TGTGCCAGCAGTATCGGTGGGGGGGGCCGGCGGAATCAGCCCCAGCATTTT.

This sequence joins TRBV11-3 and TRBJ2-3; D perhaps matches TRBD1 (6 bases). V was trimmed by 3 bases and J by 4 bases, leaving 11 bases between them. The CDR3 loop spans 14 amino acids. CDR1 SGHNT and CDR2 YENEEA come from the germline V gene. CDR3 coding DNA: TGTGCCAGCAGCTTTGGGGGCAGCTCAGATACGCAGTATTTT. This sequence encodes CASSFGGSSDTQYF.

The chain couples TRBV11-2 to TRBJ1-5, with 10 nucleotides matching TRBD1. V gave up 3 bases and J gave up 2 bases; unmatched junction bases: 4. CDR1 and CDR2 from the germline V gene are SGHAT and FQNNGV. This CDR3 is 16 amino acids long. This CDR3 reads CASSLTGGVGNQPQHF. CDR3 coding DNA: TGTGCCAGCAGCTTGACAGGGGGCGTCGGCAATCAGCCCCAGCATTTT.

The gene calls are TRBV7-8 and TRBJ2-5; D is possibly TRBD2 (6 bases). This CDR3 comprises 14 residues. V was cut by 1 base and J by 2 bases, with 8 bases left in between. Per germline, CDR1 SGHVS and CDR2 FQNEAQ. CDR3 nucleotide sequence: TGTGCCAGCAGCTTAGGAGGAGGGCAAGAGACCCAGTACTTC. This sequence encodes CASSLGGGQETQYF.

This chain uses TRBV5-1 with TRBJ2-5; a possible D gene is TRBD1 (8 bases). The CDR3 contains 15 residues. CDR1 and CDR2 from the germline V gene are SGHRS and YFSETQ. V was pared by 4 bases and J by 4 bases, with 17 bases between. The CDR3 DNA follows: TGCGCCAGCAGCACAGGACAGGGCGGGGGAGAGACCCAGTACTTC. It codes for CASSTGQGGGETQYF.

The rearrangement joins TRBV3-1 (or the pseudogene TRBV3-2) to TRBJ2-7; the D gene is possibly TRBD1 (8 bases). V was pared by 4 bases and J by 2 bases, with 15 bases between. CDR3 length equals 15 residues. CDR1 and CDR2 from the germline V gene are LGHDT and YNNKEL (reference sequence). Here the CDR3 DNA reads TGTGCCAGCAGCCCCCACAGGGGGGGTCCCTACGAGCAGTACTTC. Translating gives CASSPHRGGPYEQYF.

The rearrangement links TRBV7-9 to TRBJ1-1, with 7 bases aligning to TRBD1. The V and J ends lost 5 bases and 4 bases, in that order; junction bases with no gene match: 7. The CDR3 is 14 residues long. Germline CDR1 reads SEHNR; CDR2 reads FQNEAQ (reference sequence). The CDR3 protein is CASSLTGLGTEAFF. The CDR3 nucleotides are TGTGCCAGCAGCCTGACAGGGTTGGGCACTGAAGCTTTCTTT.

The J gene is TRBJ2-7, the V gene TRBV7-2, with D perhaps matching TRBD2 (6 bases). The germline V gene encodes CDR1 SGHTA and CDR2 FQGNSA. This CDR3 spans 16 amino acids. V lost 6 bases and J 2 bases, leaving 20 bases between the germline ends. CDR3 amino acids: CASRQARTIAPYEQYF. CDR3 DNA: TGTGCCAGCAGACAAGCACGGACTATCGCCCCCTACGAGCAGTACTTC.

This clone was detected a few times. The CDR3 loop is CASSPLDSNYGYTF. DNA of the CDR3: TGTGCCAGCAGCCCCTTGGACAGCAACTATGGCTACACCTTC. The chain has TRBV11-2 and TRBJ1-2, with TRBD1 as a possible D gene (6 bases). Trimming removed 5 bases from V and 2 bases from J, with 12 bases in between. Germline values: CDR1 SGHAT, CDR2 FQNNGV. There are 14 residues in the CDR3.

The chain is built from TRBV7-9 and TRBJ1-6; tentative D call: TRBD1 (6 bases). This CDR3 spans 16 amino acids. The germline CDR1 and CDR2 sequences are SEHNR and FQNEAQ (reference sequence). Trimming cost V 5 bases and J 7 bases, with 18 bases left between them. CDR3 coding DNA: TGTGCCAGCAGCCTGTCGGGGGGCCCGAGAAATTCACCCCTCCACTTT. Translating gives CASSLSGGPRNSPLHF.

The chain couples TRBV3-1 (or the pseudogene TRBV3-2) to TRBJ2-3; D is possibly TRBD2 (6 bases). Trimming left V 4 bases short and J 0 bases short, with 17 bases between. The CDR3 spans 17 residues. CDR1 is LGHDT and CDR2 is YNNKEL in the germline V gene (reference sequence). The CDR3 protein is CASSLLYGGRSTDTQYF. The CDR3 nucleotides are TGTGCCAGCAGCCTCTTATACGGGGGAAGGAGCACAGATACGCAGTATTTT.

The chain links TRBV5-1 to TRBJ2-7; 11 nucleotides match TRBD2. Losses at the gene ends were 3 bases for V and 5 bases for J; bases not matched to a gene: 7. Germline CDR1 reads SGHRS; CDR2 reads YFSETQ. The CDR3 spans 15 residues. The DNA for the CDR3 is TGCGCCAGCAGCTCGATAGCGGGGGGGCCGGACGAGCAGTACTTC. It codes for CASSSIAGGPDEQYF.

The V and J genes are TRBV11-2 and TRBJ2-2; D not certain. There are 15 residues in the CDR3. The V end lost 1 base, the J end lost 0 bases, and 6 bases lay between the germline ends. Germline lookup yields CDR1 SGHAT and CDR2 FQNNGV. CDR3 bases: TGTGCCAGCAGCTTAGTGGCGGCGAACACCGGGGAGCTGTTTTTT. Protein: CASSLVAANTGELFF.

The chain uses TRBV5-1 and TRBJ2-7, with TRBD1 matching 9 bases. Germline CDR1 and CDR2: SGHRS and YFSETQ. The ends lost 0 bases at V and 2 bases at J; junction bases unmatched: 6. This CDR3 is 16 amino acids long. The CDR3, as DNA: TGCGCCAGCAGCTTGGAACCGGGACAGGGCCCCTACGAGCAGTACTTC. It codes for CASSLEPGQGPYEQYF. Using reference TRBV5-1 and TRBJ2-7 for the parts outside the CDR3, the full variable domain is KAGVTQTPRYLIKTRGQQVTLSCSPISGHRSVSWYQQTPGQGLQFLFEYFSETQRNKGNFPGRFSGRQFSNSRSEMNVSTLELGDSALYLCASSLEPGQGPYEQYFGPGTRLTVT.

This clone appeared once. The CDR3 DNA reads as TGCGCCAGCAGCCAAGAGTGGACAGGGAGCTCCTATAATTCACCCCTCCACTTT. Translating gives CASSQEWTGSSYNSPLHF. This chain connects TRBV4-3 to TRBJ1-6, with 8 bases matching TRBD1. The V segment lost 0 bases and the J segment 0 bases; nucleotides outside the gene matches: 4. CDR1 and CDR2 from the germline V gene are LGHNA and YSLEER. This CDR3 has 18 residues.

V usage is TRBV28 and J usage is TRBJ2-1, with 8 bases fitting TRBD1. The CDR3 totals 16 residues. Germline values: CDR1 MDHEN, CDR2 SYDVKM. The trim removed 5 bases at V and 0 bases at J, leaving 6 bases unmatched. The CDR3 loop is CASSPRTGSSYNEQFF. The CDR3 DNA reads TGTGCCAGCAGTCCCCGGACAGGGAGCTCCTACAATGAGCAGTTCTTC.

The V and J genes are TRBV6-5 and TRBJ2-7; a weak D match, TRBD2 (5 bases). In germline, CDR1 is MNHEY, CDR2 SVGAGI. The CDR3 consists of 13 residues. Trimming left V 5 bases short and J 7 bases short, with 15 bases between. The CDR3 DNA follows: TGTGCCAGCAGTACCCTAGTCCGGGATGAGCAGTACTTC. Protein product: CASSTLVRDEQYF.

The J gene is TRBJ2-5, the V gene TRBV3-1 (or the pseudogene TRBV3-2); 9 bases line up with TRBD2. CDR1 and CDR2 (germline): LGHDT, YNNKEL (reference sequence). V was pared by 3 bases and J by 2 bases, with 4 bases of the junction left unmatched. The CDR3 sequence is 15 residues long. This CDR3 is CASSHERGAQETQYF. Here the CDR3 DNA reads TGTGCCAGCAGCCACGAGCGGGGGGCACAAGAGACCCAGTACTTC.

This chain links TRBV2 with TRBJ1-5; the D is unclear. This CDR3 spans 16 amino acids. Trimming took off 2 bases at V and 5 bases at J, with 16 bases between the two ends. From germline, CDR1 is SNHLY and CDR2 FYNNEI. The CDR3 loop reads CASSELEALPHQPQHF. Here the CDR3 DNA reads TGTGCCAGCAGTGAACTGGAGGCCTTACCCCATCAGCCCCAGCATTTT.